This T cell receptor beta chain was documented in a study of beta chain features in type 1 diabetes. Study details: Similarity in age, gender and cell yields was seen between patients and healthy donors.

Germline CDR1 reads SGHNT; CDR2 reads YYREEE (reference sequence). J was trimmed by 6 bases and V by 3 bases; bases with no gene match: 3. The CDR3 has 13 residues. About this clone: Its specificity is not known.

Study-level results: Type 1 diabetes patients had fewer VDJ junction insertions and more deletions. Overrepresentation of cells with high TCR expression could result from cDNA sequencing. The study found moderately but significantly shorter TCRB CDR3s in all four CD4+ subsets of Type 1 diabetes patients.

Expressed TCRB transcripts were sequenced, since all the RNA that had been isolated was reverse transcribed. Only in-frame clones appear in the TCRdb table, and some are missing; sequencing was by immunoSEQ multiplex PCR. The sample records 60,000 or so clones, 52% being singletons. This chain connects TRBV5-4 to TRBJ1-2; 9 nucleotides match TRBD1. The source is a woman aged 40 to 50 with type 1 diabetes. Sequences were obtained from Tregs from blood. Written as DNA, the CDR3 is TGTGCCAGCAGCTGGGGGACAGGGAATGGCTACACCTTC. As protein: CASSWGTGNGYTF.